This TCR beta chain was identified in a study of T-cell memory formation after mild COVID-19. The CDR3 spans 16 residues. With 0 bases clipped from V and 0 bases from J, the junction kept 3 bases outside the gene matches. The V gene's germline CDR1 is SGHDT and CDR2 YYEEEE. Employing constant-segment primers, 5'RACE generated TCR alpha and TCR beta cDNA libraries bearing sample barcodes and UMIs. TCRdb independently ran MiXCR on the 5' RACE reads; one entry per CDR3 protein. The table records about 340,000 distinct CDR3 sequences, 13% of them present only once. The source material was PBMCs or a T cell subset sorted from them (not recorded which). This chain joins TRBV5-6 and TRBJ1-5; 7 bases agree with TRBD1. This receptor was identified in a man between 18 and 29 years old who had mild COVID-19 (a few samples of this study predate the infection). Cell type and time point are not known. The CDR3 nucleotides read TGTGCCAGCAGCTTGGGAGGGGGCGATAGCAATCAGCCCCAGCATTTT. Residues: CASSLGGGDSNQPQHF.